This TCR beta chain originates from a study of blood T cell repertoires in COVID-19. The overall study: Whether acute or convalescent, the COVID-19 samples came from the United States, Italy and Spain.

Original processing notes: Amplification of reference gene primers was used by the study to estimate nucleated cell counts. Profiled with immunoSEQ multiplex PCR; TCRdb holds only in-frame clones, not every one. The D gene and trimming were derived from the DNA, and the V and J assignments and clone size from that table. The sample includes 200,000 to 250,000 clones, around four fifths seen only once; the top ten take roughly 2.9%. Trimming shortened V by 0 bases and J by 4 bases, and 19 bases separated the two germline ends. Germline V gives CDR1 SGHRS, CDR2 YFSETQ. CDR3 length equals 17 residues. Sequencing was done on a sample of peripheral blood. The sequence derives from a man over 45 with active or convalescent COVID-19. The chain joins TRBV5-1 to TRBJ2-5; a possible D gene is TRBD2 (6 bases). CDR3 bases: TGCGCCAGCAGCTTGGTGGTGTCGTGGCAGGGAGGAGAGACCCAGTACTTC. Translation gives CASSLVVSWQGGETQYF.